This T cell receptor beta chain was captured by sequencing in a study of T cells and copy number aberrations in small-cell lung cancer (dated by TCRdb to the early 2020s). About the investigation overall: To relate T cell metrics to mutations and copy number aberrations, the same tumor regions underwent both TCR repertoire sequencing and whole-exome sequencing. Tumor TCR data were available for roughly 18 patients, and approximately 15 patients had TCR data from both tumor and normal tissue. The investigation overall reported the following: Tumors had lower T-cell density, richness and clonality than adjacent lung tissue, but the difference in density was not significant. Every specimen was formalin-fixed paraffin-embedded tissue, a material known to introduce sequencing artifacts. The study was limited by a small sample size because surgical resection is uncommon in small-cell lung cancer, and the findings require validation.

A remark on this clone: Its antigen remains unidentified. Base qualities were left out, and no much larger clone turns up one base away.

CDR1 and CDR2, per the germline V gene, are MNHNS and SASEGT. V loses 1 base, J loses 4 bases, and the germline ends lie 11 bases apart. Measured from the cysteine to the phenylalanine, the CDR3 is 15 residues long. Only the CDR3 DNA stays, 45 bases, in frame from base 1. Patients with limited-stage small-cell lung cancer who underwent surgical resection in Hangzhou, China, between the late 2000s and the early 2020s were included as donors. All donors were treated with upfront surgery without preoperative chemotherapy or radiotherapy, and immunotherapy was not given to any donor before or after surgery. All 19 patients in the sequenced cohort were smokers or heavy second-hand smokers. Adjacent normal lung tissue was taken at least 2 cm away from the tumor margin, and two pathologists confirmed morphologically that the tissue was free of malignant cells. The study used multi-region TCR-beta sequencing of resected limited-stage small-cell lung cancers together with tumor-adjacent lung tissue to characterize T cell repertoire heterogeneity. The AllPrep DNA/RNA FFPE Kit (Qiagen) was used to extract genomic DNA from FFPE tissue.

The immunoSEQ hsTCRB Kit was used with multiplexed V- and J-gene primers to amplify TCR-beta CDR3 regions from genomic DNA. Unique DNA barcodes were added in a second PCR, and the samples were pooled together with one negative control and one positive control. Sequencing of the pooled TCR-beta libraries was performed on an Illumina MiSeq using a 150-cycle paired-end protocol. On the authors' methods: Adaptive Biotechnologies processed the raw sequencing data into a report containing normalized, annotated TCR-beta repertoires. T-cell density was computed as TCR-beta templates normalized to usable DNA, which was estimated by amplifying housekeeping genes. Richness was the count of unique rearrangements, and clonality was defined as 1 minus Pielou's evenness. Here the immuneACCESS table is served through TCRdb, limited to in-frame sequences with V and J called. Missing clones are a known gap in these copies; in checked studies unresolved V genes cover under half, and the rest lacks a known reason. The V and J calls and clone size are taken from that table; D and trimming were inferred from the DNA. The sample data list 8,500 to 10,000 clones, and 75% to 80% of these were observed just once. 25% to 35% of the sample lies in the top ten.

The sequencing sample was made of normal tissue next to the tumor. This sequence uses TRBV6-1 and TRBJ2-1; the D gene assignment is perhaps TRBD1 or TRBD2, with each matching 5 bases. The origin of this receptor is a man between 60 and 75 years old with small cell lung cancer. The DNA sequence reads TGTGCCAGCAGTGAAGAGGGACGGGGTTACAATGAGCAGTTCTTC. Its translation is CASSEEGRGYNEQFF.